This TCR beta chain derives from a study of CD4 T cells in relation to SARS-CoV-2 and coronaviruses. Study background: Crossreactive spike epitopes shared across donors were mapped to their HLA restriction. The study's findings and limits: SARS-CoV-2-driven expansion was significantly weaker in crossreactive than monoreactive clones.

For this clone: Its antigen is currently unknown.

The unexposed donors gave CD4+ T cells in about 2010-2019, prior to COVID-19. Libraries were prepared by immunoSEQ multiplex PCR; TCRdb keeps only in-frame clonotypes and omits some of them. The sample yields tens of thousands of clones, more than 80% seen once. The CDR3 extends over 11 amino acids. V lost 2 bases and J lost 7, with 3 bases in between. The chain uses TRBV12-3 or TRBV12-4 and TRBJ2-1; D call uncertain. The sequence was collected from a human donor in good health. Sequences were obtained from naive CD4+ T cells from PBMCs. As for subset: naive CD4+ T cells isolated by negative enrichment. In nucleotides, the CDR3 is TGTGCCAGCAGTTTATTGAATGAGCAGTTCTTC. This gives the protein CASSLLNEQFF.